This T cell receptor (beta chain) was found in a study of T cells in Graves' hyperthyroidism and ophthalmopathy. Findings of the study overall: Also found in blood were most expanded thyroid clonotypes above 0.001.

Authors of the study amplified TCR beta CDR3 regions from RNA transcripts. First-round RT-PCR of the TCR CDR3 relied on the HTBI primer set. TCRdb analysed the multiplex PCR reads with MiXCR anew, one entry per CDR3 protein. The table includes fewer than 550,000 distinct CDR3 sequences, roughly 14% detected once. Concerning this clonotype: The antigen is not known.

Used for diagnoses were clinical symptoms, serum thyroxine and TRAb, thyroid ultrasound and orbital computed tomography. The sample consisted of blood. The sequence was collected from a woman between 18 and 30 years old with Graves' hyperthyroidism.

The CDR3 spells CASSIVHRGTEAFF. The CDR3 DNA sequence: TGTGCCAGTAGTATAGTGCACAGGGGCACTGAAGCTTTCTTT. This chain links TRBV19 with TRBJ1-1; TRBD1 agrees at 7 bases. Germline V gene data show CDR1 as LNHDA and CDR2 as SQIVND (reference sequence). V was clipped by 1 base and J by 4 bases; unmatched bases: 3. The CDR3 extends over 14 amino acids.